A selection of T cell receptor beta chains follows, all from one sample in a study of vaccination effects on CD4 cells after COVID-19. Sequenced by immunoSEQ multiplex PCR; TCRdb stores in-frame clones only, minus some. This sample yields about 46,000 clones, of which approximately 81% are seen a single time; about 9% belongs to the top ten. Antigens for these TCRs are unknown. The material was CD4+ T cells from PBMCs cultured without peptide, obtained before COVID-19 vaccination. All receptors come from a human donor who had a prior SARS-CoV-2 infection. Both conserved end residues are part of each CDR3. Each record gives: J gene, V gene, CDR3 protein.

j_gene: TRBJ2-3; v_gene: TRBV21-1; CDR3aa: CASSRHFTLLKTDTQYF
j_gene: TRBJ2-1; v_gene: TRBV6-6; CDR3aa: CASSQGAGVGSNEQFF
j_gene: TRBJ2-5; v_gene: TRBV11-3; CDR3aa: CASSLSLTQETQYF
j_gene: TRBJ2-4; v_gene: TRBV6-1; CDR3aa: CASSDSLGAPPNIQYF
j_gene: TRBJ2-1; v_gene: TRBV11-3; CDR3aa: CASSFAGAYNEQFF
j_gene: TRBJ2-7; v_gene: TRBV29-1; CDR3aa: CSVTLGQGSSYEQYF
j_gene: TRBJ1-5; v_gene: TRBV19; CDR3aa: CASSMARGVGRNQPQHF
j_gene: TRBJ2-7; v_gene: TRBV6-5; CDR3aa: CASSSPGSTSYEQYF
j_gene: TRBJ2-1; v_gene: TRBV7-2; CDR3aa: CASSLVEGRNEQFF
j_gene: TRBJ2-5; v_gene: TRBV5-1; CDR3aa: CASSLAGLAETQYF
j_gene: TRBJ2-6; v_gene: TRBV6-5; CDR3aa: CASNGGAAGANVLTF
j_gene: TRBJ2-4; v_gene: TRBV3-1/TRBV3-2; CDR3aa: CASSQASTGNIQYF
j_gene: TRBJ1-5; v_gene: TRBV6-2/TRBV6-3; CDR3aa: CASSSLSGHQPQHF
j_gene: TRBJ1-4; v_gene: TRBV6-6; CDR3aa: CASSAGQGAANEKLFF
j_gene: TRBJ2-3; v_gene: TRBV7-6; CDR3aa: CASSLAIWLAGASTDTQYF
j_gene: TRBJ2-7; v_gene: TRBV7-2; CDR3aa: CASSFWAGRYEQYF
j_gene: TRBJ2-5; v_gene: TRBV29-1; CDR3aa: CSADRGLAGKETQYF
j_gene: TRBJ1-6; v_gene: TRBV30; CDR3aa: CAVDRAYSPLHF
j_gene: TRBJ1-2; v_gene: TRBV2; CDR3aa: CASSDRNYGYTF
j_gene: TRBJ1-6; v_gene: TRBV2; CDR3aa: CASSEGSPPLYF
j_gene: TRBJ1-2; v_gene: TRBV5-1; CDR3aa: CASSLEGPGPSGYTF
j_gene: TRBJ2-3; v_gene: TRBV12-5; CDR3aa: CASGQQGADTQYF
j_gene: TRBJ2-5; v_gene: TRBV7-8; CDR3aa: CASSLSGWFRQGTQYF
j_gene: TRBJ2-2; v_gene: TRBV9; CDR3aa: CASSVEGTYGELFF
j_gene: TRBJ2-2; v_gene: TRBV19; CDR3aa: CASSIVWRGPNPNTGELFF
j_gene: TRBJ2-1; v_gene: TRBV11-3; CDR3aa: CASSIQGGEQFF
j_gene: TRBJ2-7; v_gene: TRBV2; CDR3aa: CASSGAWQTNYEQYF
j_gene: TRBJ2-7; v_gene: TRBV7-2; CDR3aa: CASRRDGPYEQYF
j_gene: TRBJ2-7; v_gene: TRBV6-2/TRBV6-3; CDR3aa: CASSYRGRGNYEQYF
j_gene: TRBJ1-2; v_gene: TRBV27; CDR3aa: CASSLDGQNYGYTF
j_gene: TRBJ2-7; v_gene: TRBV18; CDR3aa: CASSPSAGPGEQYF
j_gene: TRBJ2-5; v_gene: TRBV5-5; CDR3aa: CASSSGDRGHQETQYF
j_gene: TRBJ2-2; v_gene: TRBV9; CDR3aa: CASSPVPGTPATGELFF
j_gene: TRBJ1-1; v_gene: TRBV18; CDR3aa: CASSPKWGTEAFF
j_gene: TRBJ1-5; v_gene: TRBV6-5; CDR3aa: CASSYWTTAGNQPQHF
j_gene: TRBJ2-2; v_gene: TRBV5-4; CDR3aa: CASSLKGAGTGELFF
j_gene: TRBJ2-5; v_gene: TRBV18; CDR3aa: CASSPPGQKETQYF
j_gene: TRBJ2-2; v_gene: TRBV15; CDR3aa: CATSRQGGAGELFF
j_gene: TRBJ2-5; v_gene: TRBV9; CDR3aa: CASTRSQGETQYF
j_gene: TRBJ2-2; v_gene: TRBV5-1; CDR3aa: CASSFREPHTGELFF
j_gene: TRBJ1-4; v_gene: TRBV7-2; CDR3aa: CASSPELTGFGEKLFF
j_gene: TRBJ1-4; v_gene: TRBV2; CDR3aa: CASRQTGGSEKLFF
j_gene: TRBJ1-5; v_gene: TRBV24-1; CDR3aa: CATSETGQGNPQHF
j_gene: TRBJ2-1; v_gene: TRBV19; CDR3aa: CATDRGIGRAFSEQFF
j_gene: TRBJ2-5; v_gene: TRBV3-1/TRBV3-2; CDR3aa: CASSHLSPETQYF
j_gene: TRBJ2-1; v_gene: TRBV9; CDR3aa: CASSVASVAGNEQFF
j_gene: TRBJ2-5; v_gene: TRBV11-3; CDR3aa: CASSLAQETQYF
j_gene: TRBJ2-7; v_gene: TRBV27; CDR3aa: CASSLYGYLDEQYF
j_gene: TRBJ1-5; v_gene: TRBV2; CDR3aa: CASNRDSGNQPQHF
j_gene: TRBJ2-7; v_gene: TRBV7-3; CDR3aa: CASSLSLGYEQYF
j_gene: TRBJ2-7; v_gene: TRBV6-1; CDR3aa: CASSTSGDSHEQYF
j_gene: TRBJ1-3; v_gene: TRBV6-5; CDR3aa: CASSYWPGNTIYF
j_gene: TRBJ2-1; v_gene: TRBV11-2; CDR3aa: CASSPGGGLAGGFF
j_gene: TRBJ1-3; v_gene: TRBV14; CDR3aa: CASSRQGPRGNTIYF
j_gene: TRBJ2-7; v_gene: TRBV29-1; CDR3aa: CSELETGRLTYEQYF
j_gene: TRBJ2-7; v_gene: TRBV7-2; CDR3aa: CASRWDGGEQYF
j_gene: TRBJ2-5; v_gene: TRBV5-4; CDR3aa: CASSSQTGMETQYF